Listed below are T cell receptor beta chains from one sample, sequenced in a study of OX40 agonist ivuxolimab in advanced cancers. Clones were sequenced by immunoSEQ multiplex PCR, and TCRdb holds only the in-frame ones, with some missing. The profile covers approximately 28,000 clones, with almost 85% appearing a single time and about a sixth taken by the ten largest. The specimen comprised CD4+ or CD8+ T cells sorted from blood, sampled in a trial of the OX40 agonist ivuxolimab. These TCRs come from an adult with an advanced solid tumor such as melanoma, head and neck, liver or kidney cancer. The CDR3 runs from the conserved cysteine through the conserved F or W. Fields, in order: J gene, D gene, clone size, V gene, CDR3 DNA, CDR3 protein. The D gene is left open where the match is weak. Only part of the rows carry a size: once, few, many, or a class if the clone is expanded.

TRBJ2-2	TRBD2	few	TRBV2	TGTGCCAGGCTAGCGGGGGGTCCCACCGGGGAGCTGTTTTTT	CARLAGGPTGELFF
TRBJ1-1	TRBD1	.	TRBV7-9	TGTGCCAGCAGCTGGGGGACCGTACAGGGGGCCACTGAAGCTTTCTTT	CASSWGTVQGATEAFF
TRBJ2-1	.	.	TRBV7-9	TGTGCCAGCAGCTTACCTGGAGATTACAATGAGCAGTTCTTC	CASSLPGDYNEQFF
TRBJ1-3	.	.	TRBV14	TGTGCCAGCAGCCAATTCCTCGGTCCCCCTGGAAACACCATATATTTT	CASSQFLGPPGNTIYF
TRBJ2-1	.	.	TRBV27	TGTGCCAGCAGTCCAAGGGTGAGCCAAGATGAGCAGTTCTTC	CASSPRVSQDEQFF
TRBJ2-5	TRBD2	.	TRBV2	TGTGCCAGCAATGCAGGAAGCGGGGGGGTAGAAGAGACCCAGTACTTC	CASNAGSGGVEETQYF
TRBJ2-3	.	.	TRBV7-3	TGTGCCAGCAGCGATGGTGGCACAGATACGCAGTATTTT	CASSDGGTDTQYF
TRBJ2-7	.	.	TRBV7-2	TGTGCCAGCAGCTTACTGCAGGGGAAATACGAGCAGTACTTC	CASSLLQGKYEQYF
TRBJ1-1	.	.	TRBV6-5	TGTGCCAGCAGTTACGGGTTGCTGAACACTGAAGCTTTCTTT	CASSYGLLNTEAFF
TRBJ1-1	.	.	TRBV7-8	TGTGCCAGCAGCTTAGCGCGCCACATGTCTGAAGCTTTCTTT	CASSLARHMSEAFF
TRBJ1-1	.	.	TRBV5-1	TGCGCCAGCAGTTATGTTGGACATTGGACTGAAGCTTTCTTT	CASSYVGHWTEAFF
TRBJ2-5	.	.	TRBV10-1	TGCGCCAGCAGCGCCGGGCCAATTCAAGAGACCCAGTACTTC	CASSAGPIQETQYF
TRBJ1-1	TRBD1	.	TRBV30	TGTGCCTGGAGTACCGGGACAGCGAACACTGAAGCTTTCTTT	CAWSTGTANTEAFF
TRBJ2-6	TRBD2	.	TRBV4-1	TGCGCCAGCAGCCAAGAAAGTCCTCCCCCGGGAGGGCTTTATGGGGCCAACGTCCTGACTTTC	CASSQESPPPGGLYGANVLTF
TRBJ2-5	.	.	TRBV5-8	TGTGCCAGCAGCTTCAGCCCCCAGTACTTC	CASSFSPQYF
TRBJ1-4	.	.	TRBV11-1	TGTGCCAGCAGCTTGGGGTACGGCACCGCAACTAATGAAAAACTGTTTTTT	CASSLGYGTATNEKLFF
TRBJ1-4	TRBD1	.	TRBV13	TGTGCCAGCAGCACCCGGACAGGGGAGGGCGAAAAACTGTTTTTT	CASSTRTGEGEKLFF
TRBJ2-7	TRBD1	.	TRBV19	TGTGCCAGTAGTATGGGTCACAGGGGCTCCTACGAGCAGTACTTC	CASSMGHRGSYEQYF
TRBJ2-7	.	.	TRBV5-6	TGTGCCAGCAGCCCCTCGGTGGGGCTAGACTCCTACGAGCAGTACTTC	CASSPSVGLDSYEQYF
TRBJ2-5	.	few	TRBV5-1	TGCGCCAGCAGCTTGACAGGGAGGGAAGAGACCCAGTACTTC	CASSLTGREETQYF
TRBJ1-1	TRBD1	.	TRBV27	TGTGCTAGCAGTTTAACAGGGGAGACTGAAGCTTTCTTT	CASSLTGETEAFF
TRBJ1-6	TRBD1	.	TRBV11-2	TGTGCCAGCAGCCCCGGGACAGGGTATTCACCCCTCCACTTT	CASSPGTGYSPLHF
TRBJ2-2	TRBD1	.	TRBV9	TGTGCCAGCAGCCCCGGGACAGCGAACACCGGGGAGCTGTTTTTT	CASSPGTANTGELFF
TRBJ2-5	TRBD1	.	TRBV28	TGTGCCAGCAGTTCGATAGGGACAGGGGAAGGAGAGACCCAGTACTTC	CASSSIGTGEGETQYF
TRBJ1-2	TRBD1	.	TRBV5-4	TGTGCCAGCAGCACAACAGGGGTATACTATGGCTACACCTTC	CASSTTGVYYGYTF
TRBJ2-7	.	.	TRBV11-2	TGTGCCAGCAGTTCGCTATGGGACGAGCAGTACTTC	CASSSLWDEQYF
TRBJ1-3	.	.	TRBV4-2	TGTGCCAGCAGCCAAGAAGGCGTCAGGGTGACGCTCTCTGGAAACACCATATATTTT	CASSQEGVRVTLSGNTIYF
TRBJ1-1	.	.	TRBV5-1	TGCGCCAGCAACCTTCCGGGCGGGACTGAAGCTTTCTTT	CASNLPGGTEAFF
TRBJ2-1	TRBD2	once	TRBV9	TGTGCCAGCAGCGCAAGCCTTAGCGGGAGCTCCTACAATGAGCAGTTCTTC	CASSASLSGSSYNEQFF
TRBJ2-3	.	.	TRBV5-1	TGCGCCAGCAGCTTGGGCGGCGGGGAGTATACGCAGTATTTT	CASSLGGGEYTQYF
TRBJ1-1	TRBD1	.	TRBV13	TGTGCCAGCAGCTTAATGTCAGGGGGGAACAGGGACACTGAAGCTTTCTTT	CASSLMSGGNRDTEAFF
TRBJ1-1	.	.	TRBV5-5	TGTGCCAGTAGGGGGATGGCTGAAGCTTTCTTT	CASRGMAEAFF
TRBJ1-2	.	once	TRBV5-1	TGCGCCAGCAGCTGGGGAGTGGAGGATGGCTACACCTTC	CASSWGVEDGYTF
TRBJ2-7	TRBD1	.	TRBV4-1	TGCGCCAGCAGCCAGGGGACAGGAACCTACGAGCAGTACTTC	CASSQGTGTYEQYF
TRBJ1-1	TRBD1	.	TRBV7-9	TGTGCCAGCAGCTTAGTGGGGGGGACAGACACTGAAGCTTTCTTT	CASSLVGGTDTEAFF
TRBJ2-5	.	.	TRBV7-9	TGTGCCAGCATCGGGGCCTTACGAGAGACCCAGTACTTC	CASIGALRETQYF
TRBJ1-1	.	.	TRBV4-1	TGCGCCAGCAGCCAACGAGGCCAGAACACTGAAGCTTTCTTT	CASSQRGQNTEAFF